This T cell receptor (beta chain) comes out of a study of T-cell memory formation after mild COVID-19. 5'RACE, which relied on constant-segment primers, yielded TCR alpha and TCR beta cDNA libraries carrying sample barcodes and UMIs. TCRdb re-called the 5' RACE reads with MiXCR, one entry per CDR3 protein. The sample records about 360,000 distinct CDR3 sequences, under 15% being singletons. V was trimmed by 5 bases and J by 0 bases, leaving 14 bases between them. CDR1 LGHDT and CDR2 YNNKEL come from the germline V gene (reference sequence). The length of the CDR3 is 16 residues. The genes are TRBV3-1 and TRBJ1-3; no clear D gene. The receptor was derived from a man aged 18 to 29 who had mild COVID-19 (a few samples of this study predate the infection). Cell type and time point are not known. Sequencing was performed on PBMCs or a T cell subset sorted from them (not recorded which). This CDR3 is CASSAGAGNSGNTIYF. CDR3 nucleotide sequence: TGTGCCAGCAGCGCAGGCGCCGGGAACTCTGGAAACACCATATATTTT.